A single T cell receptor beta chain is shown here with its context. This sample is drawn from a study of blood T cell repertoires in COVID-19. Looking at the study overall: Material from acute and convalescent COVID-19 was sourced from the United States, Italy and Spain. In each case, the material was cDNA or gDNA derived from T cells, B-cell-depleted T cells, or PBMCs.

Original analysis: Estimation of nucleated cell counts relied on the amplification of reference gene primers. Libraries were prepared by immunoSEQ multiplex PCR; TCRdb keeps only in-frame clonotypes and omits some of them. The D gene and trimming were derived from the DNA, and the V and J assignments and clone size from that table. The table lists around 100,000 clones, about 90% of them singletons. V lost 3 bases and J lost 2; bases outside the gene matches: 3. The germline CDR1 and CDR2 sequences are ENHRY and SYGVKD. The CDR3 has 14 amino acids. Seattle patient enrollment occurred during active infection, with longitudinal follow-up thereafter.

This clonotype was sampled from a woman between 45 and 60 years old with COVID-19, enrolled during active disease. The chain combines TRBV10-3 with TRBJ2-7, with TRBD2 identical over 8 bases. Source material: peripheral blood. CDR3 residues: CAISEDGGAYEQYF. DNA for the CDR3: TGTGCCATCAGTGAAGACGGGGGGGCCTACGAGCAGTACTTC.